This TCR beta chain emerged from a study of glioma-infiltrating T cells after dendritic cell vaccination. Study-level information: At biweekly intervals, patients got three intradermal dendritic cell vaccine injections.

The CDR3 has 14 amino acids. The germline CDR1 and CDR2 sequences are MNHEY and SVGAGI. Trimming stripped 7 bases from V and 5 bases from J, with 12 bases between. This clone was observed a handful of times. Blood PBMC samples: pre-vaccination, two weeks post third vaccination, and at tumor progression. Clones were read by immunoSEQ multiplex PCR, and TCRdb kept only the in-frame ones, dropping some. Of under 130,000 clones in the sample, about four fifths are singletons; the top ten hold 12%. This receptor was obtained from a human donor with glioblastoma. The gene calls are TRBV6-5 and TRBJ1-6, with TRBD1 as a possible D gene (5 bases). The sequences come from blood, collected before dendritic cell vaccination. This chain's CDR3 is CASKPGGDNSPLHF. In DNA, the CDR3 is TGTGCCAGCAAGCCCGGGGGGGATAATTCACCCCTCCACTTT.